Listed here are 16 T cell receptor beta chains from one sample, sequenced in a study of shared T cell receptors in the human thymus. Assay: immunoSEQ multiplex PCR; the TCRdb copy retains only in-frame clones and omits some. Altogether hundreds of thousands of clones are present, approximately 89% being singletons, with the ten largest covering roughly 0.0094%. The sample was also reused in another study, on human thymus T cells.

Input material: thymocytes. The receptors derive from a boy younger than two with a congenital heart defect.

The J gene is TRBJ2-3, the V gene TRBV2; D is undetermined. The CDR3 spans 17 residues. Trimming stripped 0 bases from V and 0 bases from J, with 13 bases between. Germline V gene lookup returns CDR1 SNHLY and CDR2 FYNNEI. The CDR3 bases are TGTGCCAGCAGTGAAGCGAGATATACTCCCAGCACAGATACGCAGTATTTT. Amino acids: CASSEARYTPSTDTQYF. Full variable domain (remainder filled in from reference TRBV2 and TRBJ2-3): EPEVTQTPSHQVTQMGQEVILRCVPISNHLYFYWYRQILGQKVEFLVSFYNNEISEKSEIFDDQFSVERPDGSNFTLKIRSTKLEDSAMYFCASSEARYTPSTDTQYFGPGTRLTVL.

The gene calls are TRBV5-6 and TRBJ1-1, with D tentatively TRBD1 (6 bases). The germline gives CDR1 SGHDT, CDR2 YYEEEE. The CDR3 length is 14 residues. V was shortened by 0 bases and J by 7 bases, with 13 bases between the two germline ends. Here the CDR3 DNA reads TGTGCCAGCAGCTTGGACAGGGATCCGTATGAAGCTTTCTTT. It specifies CASSLDRDPYEAFF.

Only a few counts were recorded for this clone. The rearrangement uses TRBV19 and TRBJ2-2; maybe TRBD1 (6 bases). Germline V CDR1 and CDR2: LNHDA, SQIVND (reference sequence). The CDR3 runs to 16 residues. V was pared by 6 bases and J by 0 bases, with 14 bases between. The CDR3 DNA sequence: TGTGCCAGTAGCCGCAGGGGATACCCGAACACCGGGGAGCTGTTTTTT. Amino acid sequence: CASSRRGYPNTGELFF.

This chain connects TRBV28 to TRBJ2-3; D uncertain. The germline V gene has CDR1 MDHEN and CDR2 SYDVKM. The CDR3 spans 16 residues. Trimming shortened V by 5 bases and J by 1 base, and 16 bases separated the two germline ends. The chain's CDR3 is CASSLSYNSGTDTQYF. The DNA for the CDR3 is TGTGCCAGCAGTCTCTCGTATAACTCGGGCACAGATACGCAGTATTTT.

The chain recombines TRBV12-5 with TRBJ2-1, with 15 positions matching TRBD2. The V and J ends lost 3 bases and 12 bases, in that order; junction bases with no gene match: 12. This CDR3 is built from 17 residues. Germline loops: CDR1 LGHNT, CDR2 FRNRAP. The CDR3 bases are TGTGCTAGTGGTTTTCTGCCGGGGACTAGCGGGAGGCATGGGCAGTTCTTC. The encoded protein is CASGFLPGTSGRHGQFF.

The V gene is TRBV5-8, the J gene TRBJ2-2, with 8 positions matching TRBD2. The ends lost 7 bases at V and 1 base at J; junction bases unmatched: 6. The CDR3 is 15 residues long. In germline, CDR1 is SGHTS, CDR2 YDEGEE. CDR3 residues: CASPPTSGNTGELFF. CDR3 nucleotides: TGTGCCAGCCCCCCTACTAGCGGGAACACCGGGGAGCTGTTTTTT.

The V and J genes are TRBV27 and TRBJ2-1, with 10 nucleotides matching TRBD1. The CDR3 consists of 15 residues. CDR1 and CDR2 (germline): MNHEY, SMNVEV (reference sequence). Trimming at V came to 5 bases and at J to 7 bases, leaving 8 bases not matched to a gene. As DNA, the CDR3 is TGTGCCAGCAGTCTACCGGGACAGGGGTGGAATGAGCAGTTCTTC. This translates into CASSLPGQGWNEQFF.

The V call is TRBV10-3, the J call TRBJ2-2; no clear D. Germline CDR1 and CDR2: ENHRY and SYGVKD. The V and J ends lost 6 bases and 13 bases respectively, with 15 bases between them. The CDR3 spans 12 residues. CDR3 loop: CAIRLEAGGLFF. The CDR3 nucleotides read TGTGCCATCAGACTCGAGGCCGGTGGGCTGTTTTTT.

CDR3 sequence reads: CASRNRAGPEAFF. The DNA for the CDR3 is TGTGCCAGCAGAAACAGGGCAGGGCCTGAAGCTTTCTTT. The chain links TRBV27 to TRBJ1-1, with a tentative D call TRBD1 (6 bases). From germline, CDR1 is MNHEY and CDR2 SMNVEV (reference sequence). This CDR3 has 13 amino acids. The V and J ends lost 6 bases and 6 bases respectively, with 14 bases between them.

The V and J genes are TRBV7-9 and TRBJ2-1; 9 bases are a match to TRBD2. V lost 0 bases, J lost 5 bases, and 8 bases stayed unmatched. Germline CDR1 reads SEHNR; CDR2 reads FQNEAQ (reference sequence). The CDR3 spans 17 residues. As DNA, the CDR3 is TGTGCCAGCAGCTTAGCGTTGATAGCGGGGGACCACAATGAGCAGTTCTTC. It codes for CASSLALIAGDHNEQFF.

In nucleotides, the CDR3 is TGCGCCAGCAGCCAACCTGGGACTAGCAGCTACGAGCAGTACTTC. Amino acids: CASSQPGTSSYEQYF. The chain combines TRBV4-1 with TRBJ2-7, with 9 bases lining up with TRBD2. Germline assignment: CDR1 MGHRA and CDR2 YSYEKL. This CDR3 region has 15 residues. V lost 2 bases to trimming and J lost 3 bases; unmatched junction nucleotides: 5.

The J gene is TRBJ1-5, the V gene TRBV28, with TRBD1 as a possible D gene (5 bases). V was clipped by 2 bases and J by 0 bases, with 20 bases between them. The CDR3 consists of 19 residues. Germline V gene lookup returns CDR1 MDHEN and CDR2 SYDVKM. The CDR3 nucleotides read TGTGCCAGCAGTTTAAAGGGTCAGGGATGGACGTATAGCAATCAGCCCCAGCATTTT. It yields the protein CASSLKGQGWTYSNQPQHF.

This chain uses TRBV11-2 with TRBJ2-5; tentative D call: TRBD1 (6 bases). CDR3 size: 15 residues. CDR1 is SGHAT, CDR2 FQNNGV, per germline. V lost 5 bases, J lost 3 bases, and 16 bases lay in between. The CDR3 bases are TGTGCCAGCAGCCCACAAACAGGGACGGAAGAGACCCAGTACTTC. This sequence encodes CASSPQTGTEETQYF. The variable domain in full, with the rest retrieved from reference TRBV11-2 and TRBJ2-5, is EAGVAQSPRYKIIEKRQSVAFWCNPISGHATLYWYQQILGQGPKLLIQFQNNGVVDDSQLPKDRFSAERLKGVDSTLKIQPAKLEDSAVYLCASSPQTGTEETQYFGPGTRLLVL.

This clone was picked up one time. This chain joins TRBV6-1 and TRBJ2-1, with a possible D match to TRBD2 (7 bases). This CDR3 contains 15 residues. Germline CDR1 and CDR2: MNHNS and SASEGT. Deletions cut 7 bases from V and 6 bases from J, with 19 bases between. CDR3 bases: TGTGCCAGCACCAGACGGGGGGCCTATACCAATGAGCAGTTCTTC. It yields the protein CASTRRGAYTNEQFF.

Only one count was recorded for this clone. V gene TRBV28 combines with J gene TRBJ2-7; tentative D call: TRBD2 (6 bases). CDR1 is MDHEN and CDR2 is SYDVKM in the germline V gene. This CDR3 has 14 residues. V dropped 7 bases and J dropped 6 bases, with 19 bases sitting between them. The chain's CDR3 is CASTWGEPHAEQYF. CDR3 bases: TGTGCCAGCACCTGGGGGGAGCCCCACGCCGAGCAGTACTTC.

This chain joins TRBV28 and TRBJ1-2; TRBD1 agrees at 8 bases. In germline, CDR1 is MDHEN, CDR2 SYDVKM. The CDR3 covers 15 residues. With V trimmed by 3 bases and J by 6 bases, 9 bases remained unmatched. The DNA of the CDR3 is TGTGCCAGCAGTTTGCCCTGGGACAGGTTACATGGCTACACCTTC. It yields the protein CASSLPWDRLHGYTF.